The 30 T cell receptor beta chains below come from one sample, sequenced in a study of blood T cell repertoires in COVID-19. Sequencing used immunoSEQ multiplex PCR; TCRdb keeps in-frame clones, though not all of them. This table has more than 200,000 clones, 70% to 90% appearing once. The specimen was peripheral blood. Every receptor here comes from a man aged 25-45 years with active or convalescent COVID-19.

This clone was detected once. This chain joins TRBV6-1 and TRBJ2-7; D is perhaps TRBD1 (7 bases). Germline-derived CDR1 and CDR2 are MNHNS and SASEGT. This CDR3 has 15 residues. V shed 2 bases and J shed 3 bases, with 14 bases lying between them. CDR3 nucleotide sequence: TGTGCCAGCAGTGAACAGGGGGGCTCTCGCTACGAGCAGTACTTC. Translated, it gives CASSEQGGSRYEQYF.

CDR3 coding DNA: TGTGCCAGCAGCTTGTGGAGCCACGAGCAGTACTTC. This sequence encodes CASSLWSHEQYF. This chain connects TRBV5-4 to TRBJ2-7, with unresolved D. CDR3 length equals 12 residues. From germline, CDR1 is SGHNT and CDR2 YYREEE (reference sequence). V was trimmed by 1 base and J by 5 bases, leaving 7 bases between them.

The chain employs TRBV30 and TRBJ2-5, with D possibly matching TRBD2 (6 bases). Germline lookup yields CDR1 GTSNPN and CDR2 SVGIG (reference sequence). Trimming stripped 6 bases from V and 2 bases from J, with 13 bases between. This CDR3 comprises 13 residues. The CDR3 loop is CACEAGAQETQYF. CDR3 DNA: TGTGCCTGCGAAGCGGGCGCACAAGAGACCCAGTACTTC.

This chain connects TRBV7-9 to TRBJ2-1; 9 bases are shared with TRBD1. In germline, CDR1 is SEHNR, CDR2 FQNEAQ (reference sequence). J lost 8 bases, V lost 3 bases, and 5 bases had no gene match. The CDR3 loop spans 14 amino acids. CDR3 in DNA: TGTGCCAGCAGCTTGGGGACAGGGCGCTATGAGCAGTTCTTC. Its translation is CASSLGTGRYEQFF. The full variable domain, with the rest looked up from reference TRBV7-9 and TRBJ2-1, is DTGVSQNPRHKITKRGQNVTFRCDPISEHNRLYWYRQTLGQGPEFLTYFQNEAQLEKSRLLSDRFSAERPKGSFSTLEIQRTEQGDSAMYLCASSLGTGRYEQFFGPGTRLTVL.

The chain links TRBV9 to TRBJ2-7; D unresolved. CDR1 SGDLS and CDR2 YYNGEE come from the germline V gene. V lost 7 bases to trimming and J lost 3 bases, with 5 bases between them. The CDR3 extends over 10 amino acids. The CDR3: CASGDYEQYF. Written as DNA, the CDR3 is TGTGCCAGCGGAGACTACGAGCAGTACTTC.

This chain uses TRBV7-9 with TRBJ2-7, with TRBD2 as a possible D gene (5 bases). CDR1 and CDR2 (germline): SEHNR, FQNEAQ (reference sequence). Deletions cut 2 bases from V and 2 bases from J, with 13 bases between. CDR3 length: 15 residues. The CDR3 DNA reads as TGTGCCAGCAGCTTACGGGATACCGGTGCCTACGAGCAGTACTTC. It specifies CASSLRDTGAYEQYF.

V and J are TRBV7-9 and TRBJ1-1; TRBD1 agrees at 7 bases. The CDR3 is made up of 14 amino acids. The germline gives CDR1 SEHNR, CDR2 FQNEAQ (reference sequence). The V gene end was trimmed by 1 base and the J gene end by 4 bases; junction bases not matched to a gene: 3. For the CDR3, the DNA is TGTGCCAGCAGCTTAGAAACAGGGGTCACTGAAGCTTTCTTT. Residues: CASSLETGVTEAFF.

This clone was seen just once. CDR3 loop: CASSLRGASSYEQYF. DNA of the CDR3: TGTGCCAGCAGCTTGCGCGGGGCAAGCTCCTACGAGCAGTACTTC. This chain connects TRBV7-2 to TRBJ2-7, with a tentative D call TRBD2 (6 bases). The germline gives CDR1 SGHTA, CDR2 FQGNSA. The CDR3 covers 15 residues. Trimming removed 3 bases from V and 0 bases from J, with 12 bases in between.

V usage is TRBV19 and J usage is TRBJ1-2; a weak D match, TRBD1 (6 bases). Per germline, CDR1 LNHDA and CDR2 SQIVND (reference sequence). This CDR3 contains 13 residues. V dropped 5 bases and J dropped 8 bases, with 15 bases sitting between them. The CDR3 coding sequence is TGTGCCAGTAGTGCGGTTGGGGGCCAAGGCTACACCTTC. Translating gives CASSAVGGQGYTF.

V gene TRBV6-5 combines with J gene TRBJ2-1, with D hard to call. This CDR3 is 14 amino acids long. V was pared by 5 bases and J by 3 bases, with 11 bases between. CDR1 and CDR2 (germline): MNHEY, SVGAGI. CDR3 amino acids: CASSLGSLYNEQFF. As DNA, the CDR3 is TGTGCCAGCAGTCTCGGGTCTCTCTACAATGAGCAGTTCTTC.

The chain is built from TRBV3-1 (or the pseudogene TRBV3-2) and TRBJ2-5; D remains unclear. V lost 0 bases, J lost 5 bases, and 4 bases lay in between. The CDR3 is 12 residues long. Looked up from germline, CDR1 is LGHDT and CDR2 is YNNKEL (reference sequence). This chain's CDR3 is CASSQDSETQYF. The CDR3 region has the DNA TGTGCCAGCAGCCAAGATAGCGAGACCCAGTACTTC.

The chain employs TRBV7-9 and TRBJ1-1; 7 bases are a match to TRBD1. The CDR3 contains 16 residues. V trimming: 1 base; J trimming: 1 base; junction bases outside the gene matches: 6. Germline V CDR1 and CDR2: SEHNR, FQNEAQ (reference sequence). CDR3 loop: CASSLDRWDRNTEAFF. As DNA, the CDR3 is TGTGCCAGCAGCTTAGATAGGTGGGACAGGAACACTGAAGCTTTCTTT. The entire variable domain, with the rest obtained from reference TRBV7-9 and TRBJ1-1, is as follows: DTGVSQNPRHKITKRGQNVTFRCDPISEHNRLYWYRQTLGQGPEFLTYFQNEAQLEKSRLLSDRFSAERPKGSFSTLEIQRTEQGDSAMYLCASSLDRWDRNTEAFFGQGTRLTVV.

The chain uses TRBV7-3 and TRBJ2-1; 10 bases match TRBD2. Germline V gives CDR1 SGHTA, CDR2 FQGTGA. The CDR3 is made up of 15 amino acids. V trimming: 5 bases; J trimming: 8 bases; junction bases outside the gene matches: 9. DNA for the CDR3: TGTGCCAGCAGCACAAGCGGGGGGGCAAGGGATGAGCAGTTCTTC. This codes for CASSTSGGARDEQFF.

The chain is built from TRBV5-3 and TRBJ2-3; 9 bases fit TRBD1. TRBV5-3 is an open reading frame whose function is uncertain. The J segment lost 3 bases and the V segment lost 4 bases, leaving 3 bases of the junction unmatched. The CDR3 extends over 14 amino acids. The chain's CDR3 is CARSLDRGTDTQYF. DNA for the CDR3: TGTGCCAGAAGCCTAGACAGGGGGACAGATACGCAGTATTTT.

Written as DNA, the CDR3 is TGTGCCAGCTCACCACAGAGGCCTGATGAAGCTTTCTTT. This translates into CASSPQRPDEAFF. V gene TRBV18 combines with J gene TRBJ1-1; D not resolved. V was trimmed by 1 base and J by 7 bases, leaving 10 bases between them. In germline, CDR1 is KGHSH, CDR2 LQKENI. The CDR3 has 13 amino acids. Full variable domain (remainder filled in from reference TRBV18 and TRBJ1-1): NAGVMQNPRHLVRRRGQEARLRCSPMKGHSHVYWYRQLPEEGLKFMVYLQKENIIDESGMPKERFSAEFPKEGPSILRIQQVVRGDSAAYFCASSPQRPDEAFFGQGTRLTVV.

In this sample, this clone turned up a few times. The chain has TRBV7-2 and TRBJ2-5, with D possibly being TRBD1 (6 bases). Trimming removed 2 bases at V and 1 base at J, with 14 bases between. In germline, CDR1 is SGHTA, CDR2 FQGNSA. The length of the CDR3 is 16 residues. DNA for the CDR3: TGTGCCAGCAGCTTATCCTGGGGGCTGGGCCAAGAGACCCAGTACTTC. Its translation is CASSLSWGLGQETQYF. The whole variable domain, filled in from reference TRBV7-2 and TRBJ2-5, reads GAGVSQSPSNKVTEKGKDVELRCDPISGHTALYWYRQSLGQGLEFLIYFQGNSAPDKSGLPSDRFSAERTGGSVSTLTIQRTQQEDSAVYLCASSLSWGLGQETQYFGPGTRLLVL.

This chain connects TRBV7-2 to TRBJ1-1; D ambiguous. Germline loops: CDR1 SGHTA, CDR2 FQGNSA. There are 14 residues in the CDR3. V was trimmed by 2 bases and J by 3 bases, leaving 10 bases between them. Here the CDR3 reads CASSLSLADTEAFF. The CDR3 region has the DNA TGTGCCAGCAGCTTATCGTTGGCAGACACTGAAGCTTTCTTT.

CDR3 DNA: TGTGCCAGCAGCCAAACGGGGGAGGCAGATACGCAGTATTTT. Translating gives CASSQTGEADTQYF. J is TRBJ2-3 and V is TRBV16; D is possibly TRBD2 (6 bases). Trimming removed 2 bases from V and 4 bases from J, with 10 bases in between. This CDR3 has 14 residues. CDR1 and CDR2 (germline): KGHSY, FQNENV. Looking up the rest from reference TRBV16 and TRBJ2-3 gives the full variable domain: GEEVAQTPKHLVRGEGQKAKLYCAPIKGHSYVFWYQQVLKNEFKFLISFQNENVFDETGMPKERFSAKCLPNSPCSLEIQATKLEDSAVYFCASSQTGEADTQYFGPGTRLTVL.

J is TRBJ1-1 and V is TRBV6-4, with 7 bases that match TRBD1. Trimming removed 10 bases from V and 10 bases from J; junction bases left unmatched: 6. In germline, CDR1 is MRHNA, CDR2 SNTAGT. CDR3 length equals 10 residues. The chain's CDR3 is CAIATGRAFF. CDR3 in DNA: TGTGCCATCGCGACAGGGCGAGCTTTCTTT.

The chain is built from TRBV19 and TRBJ1-4; 8 bases fit TRBD1. The CDR3 length is 14 residues. Germline V gene sequence: CDR1 LNHDA, CDR2 SQIVND (reference sequence). The V and J ends lost 5 bases and 7 bases, in that order; junction bases with no gene match: 6. The DNA of the CDR3 is TGTGCCAGTAGTCTTCGGACAGGGCTTGAAAAACTGTTTTTT. Its protein product is CASSLRTGLEKLFF.

The chain carries TRBV14 and TRBJ2-1; 12 positions agree with TRBD2. Germline V gene data show CDR1 as SGHDN and CDR2 as FVKESK. V trimming: 3 bases; J trimming: 4 bases; junction bases outside the gene matches: 4. This CDR3 has 16 residues. The CDR3 DNA follows: TGTGCCAGCAGCCAGCTAGCGGGGGGGCCTTACAATGAGCAGTTCTTC. This codes for CASSQLAGGPYNEQFF.

The V and J genes are TRBV10-2 and TRBJ2-5, with 10 bases aligning to TRBD2. CDR3 size: 14 residues. CDR1 and CDR2 (germline): WSHSY, SAAADI. V trimming: 7 bases; J trimming: 7 bases; junction bases outside the gene matches: 9. The CDR3 is CASIQLAGLGTQYF. The CDR3 region has the DNA TGCGCCAGCATCCAACTAGCGGGGCTCGGGACCCAGTACTTC.

This clone was seen only a few times. The chain is built from TRBV6-6 and TRBJ1-5, with D tentatively TRBD1 (5 bases). Germline CDR1 and CDR2: MNHNY and SVGAGI (reference sequence). V was clipped by 6 bases and J by 0 bases, with 9 bases between them. The CDR3 loop spans 14 amino acids. The CDR3 region has the DNA TGTGCCAGCAGGCCAGGGTATAGCAATCAGCCCCAGCATTTT. Encoded protein: CASRPGYSNQPQHF.

The rearrangement links TRBV7-3 to TRBJ2-5, with 8 bases aligning to TRBD2. Per the germline V gene, CDR1 is SGHTA and CDR2 is FQGTGA. CDR3 length: 14 amino acids. The V and J ends lost 4 bases and 7 bases, in that order; junction bases with no gene match: 8. CDR3 protein: CASSSPGLGGTQYF. The CDR3 region has the DNA TGTGCCAGCAGCTCGCCGGGACTAGGAGGGACCCAGTACTTC.

This clone has more than one count but fewer than ten. This chain links TRBV11-2 with TRBJ2-1; D is undetermined. The CDR3 has 12 residues. Germline values: CDR1 SGHAT, CDR2 FQNNGV. The V and J ends lost 5 bases and 8 bases respectively, with 10 bases between them. CDR3 protein: CASSVTEDEQFF. The CDR3 DNA sequence: TGTGCCAGCAGCGTAACTGAGGATGAGCAGTTCTTC.

V gene TRBV19 combines with J gene TRBJ2-1, with 7 nucleotides matching TRBD1. Germline V CDR1 and CDR2: LNHDA, SQIVND (reference sequence). This CDR3 spans 13 amino acids. V lost 7 bases and J lost 3; bases outside the gene matches: 3. CDR3 nucleotides: TGTGCCAGTACCCACAGGGGCTACAATGAGCAGTTCTTC. Its protein product is CASTHRGYNEQFF. The whole variable domain, remainder taken from reference TRBV19 and TRBJ2-1, is DGGITQSPKYLFRKEGQNVTLSCEQNLNHDAMYWYRQDPGQGLRLIYYSQIVNDFQKGDIAEGYSVSREKKESFPLTVTSAQKNPTAFYLCASTHRGYNEQFFGPGTRLTVL.

The chain joins TRBV3-1 (or the pseudogene TRBV3-2) to TRBJ2-1, with 10 bases fitting TRBD2. CDR1 and CDR2 from the germline V gene are LGHDT and YNNKEL (reference sequence). Germline trimming cut 2 bases from V and 5 bases from J; bases unmatched to any gene: 9. The CDR3 is 17 amino acids. CDR3 nucleotide sequence: TGTGCCAGCAGCCAACGTAAACTAGCGGGAACTGACAATGAGCAGTTCTTC. Amino acid sequence: CASSQRKLAGTDNEQFF.

A remark on this clone: Other nucleotide sequences from this sample produce the same CDR3. This chain links TRBV19 with TRBJ2-7; 11 nucleotides match TRBD1. The CDR3 is made up of 14 amino acids. The ends lost 5 bases at V and 4 bases at J; junction bases unmatched: 4. Germline values: CDR1 LNHDA, CDR2 SQIVND (reference sequence). The CDR3 sequence: CASSLGQGGYEQYF. CDR3 DNA sequence: TGTGCCAGTAGTTTGGGACAGGGGGGATACGAGCAGTACTTC.

This clone has just a few counts. This sequence joins TRBV27 and TRBJ1-1, with D hard to call. The CDR3 is 13 residues long. V was clipped by 1 base and J by 4 bases, with 7 bases between them. CDR1 and CDR2 (germline): MNHEY, SMNVEV (reference sequence). CDR3 sequence (DNA): TGTGCCAGCAGTTTATTTCGGGGCACTGAAGCTTTCTTT. It specifies CASSLFRGTEAFF.

The V call is TRBV2, the J call TRBJ2-3; 11 bases are shared with TRBD2. Losses at the gene ends were 0 bases for V and 8 bases for J; bases not matched to a gene: 4. Germline V gene sequence: CDR1 SNHLY, CDR2 FYNNEI. The CDR3 has 15 amino acids. This CDR3 is CASSEALAGGGTQYF. The CDR3 coding sequence is TGTGCCAGCAGTGAAGCTCTAGCGGGGGGCGGTACGCAGTATTTT.